Described below is a single TCR beta chain sequence and its context. Its matching antigen is unknown. V gave up 6 bases and J gave up 6 bases; unmatched junction bases: 9. Germline-derived CDR1 and CDR2 are SGHTA and FQGNSA. The CDR3 has 14 amino acids. Using immunoSEQ multiplex PCR, the repertoire was profiled, and TCRdb retains in-frame clones only, with some absent. In the table there are more than 110,000 clones, about 91% of which are singletons. Recipients boosted at about 4 weeks or about 12 weeks are pooled. The sample is drawn from a study of T cell responses to AZD1222 COVID-19 vaccine. General study findings and limits: At 160-218 and 743-854, vaccine-associated CD4 TCRs were dominant, and they spanned spike. Repertoire samples came only from after the peak T cell response. White British donors predominated, females outnumbered males, and clonal diversity was possibly underestimated.

This receptor was taken from an adult who received the AZD1222 COVID-19 vaccine. V and J are TRBV7-2 and TRBJ2-7, with 9 bases lining up with TRBD1. This specimen was peripheral blood, taken 28 days after the second AZD1222 dose. For the CDR3, the DNA is TGTGCCAGCAGTCGACAGGGGGAAGCGAGCGAGCAGTACTTC. Translating it yields CASSRQGEASEQYF.